This is a list of T cell receptor beta chains from one sample in a study of OX40 agonist ivuxolimab in advanced cancers. Sequencing used immunoSEQ multiplex PCR; TCRdb keeps in-frame clones, though not all of them. The sample contains about 69,000 clones, more than 80% of which appear only once. Sequences were derived from CD4+ or CD8+ T cells sorted from blood, sampled in a trial of the OX40 agonist ivuxolimab. Receptor source: an adult with an advanced solid tumor such as melanoma, head and neck, liver or kidney cancer. Both conserved end residues are part of each CDR3. The D gene is left open where the match is weak. Clone size is given for some rows only: seen once, a few or many times, or a class if the clone is expanded.

TRBJ1-1 | . | TRBV19 | . | TGTGCCAGTAGTATAGATGGCAGCCTTGAAGCTTTCTTT | CASSIDGSLEAFF
TRBJ2-7 | . | TRBV28 | TRBD2 | TGTGCCAGCAGTTGGCTAGCGGGACCTTCCTACGAGCAGTACTTC | CASSWLAGPSYEQYF
TRBJ1-2 | . | TRBV19 | . | TGTGCCAGTAGGTACCGAAGAGACAGCGAGCAAGGCTACACCTTC | CASRYRRDSEQGYTF
TRBJ1-6 | . | TRBV6-5 | . | TGTGCCAGCAGTCCCAGGGTAGGGACCAATTCACCCCTCCACTTT | CASSPRVGTNSPLHF
TRBJ2-5 | once | TRBV9 | TRBD2 | TGTGCCAGCAGCCCGGCGGGAGGCCCCCAGGAGACCCAGTACTTC | CASSPAGGPQETQYF
TRBJ2-7 | . | TRBV5-5 | TRBD1 | TGTGCCAGCAGGCCAGGGACAGGGGCCAATTACGAGCAGTACTTC | CASRPGTGANYEQYF
TRBJ1-5 | . | TRBV11-2 | TRBD1 | TGTGCCAGCAGCCTCGCCGGACAGGGTGATTTATCAGCCCAGCATTTT | CASSLAGQGDLSAQHF
TRBJ2-5 | . | TRBV6-5 | . | TGTGCCAGCAGTTACCAAGAGACCCAGTACTTC | CASSYQETQYF
TRBJ2-3 | . | TRBV19 | TRBD2 | TGTGCCAGTAGTTGGAGCGGGGGACCTACAGATACGCAGTATTTT | CASSWSGGPTDTQYF
TRBJ2-1 | . | TRBV29-1 | . | TGCAGCGTGGTATTCCGGGACACCACCTACAATGAGCAGTTCTTC | CSVVFRDTTYNEQFF
TRBJ1-3 | . | TRBV10-2 | . | TGCGCCAGCCACTCGTCGTACTCTGGAAACACCATATATTTT | CASHSSYSGNTIYF
TRBJ2-5 | . | TRBV15 | . | TGTGCCACCAGCAGAGCCCAGGAAGAGACCCAGTACTTC | CATSRAQEETQYF
TRBJ1-2 | . | TRBV7-3 | . | TGTGCCAGCAGCGCGAACAGGGAGTCTCGGGGCTACACCTTC | CASSANRESRGYTF
TRBJ2-7 | . | TRBV6-6 | TRBD2 | TGTGCCAGCAGTTACACCGGACTAGTCGACTACGAGCAGTACTTC | CASSYTGLVDYEQYF
TRBJ1-1 | . | TRBV6-5 | . | TGTGCCAGCGCTCCCAGGGTATCGATCGACACTGAAGCTTTCTTT | CASAPRVSIDTEAFF
TRBJ2-1 | . | TRBV4-2 | . | TGTGCCAGCAGCCAAGAAGGGCTCCCTGATGAGCAGTTCTTC | CASSQEGLPDEQFF
TRBJ1-5 | . | TRBV6-5 | . | TGTGCCAGCAGTTCAGGAGGAGAGAGTCAGCCCCAGCATTTT | CASSSGGESQPQHF
TRBJ2-7 | few | TRBV7-9 | . | TGTGCCAGCAGCCAACTAGCATCCCGCTACGAGCAGTACTTC | CASSQLASRYEQYF
TRBJ2-7 | . | TRBV10-3 | TRBD1 | TGTGCCATCAGCCCACCGGGACAGGGAGCGAGTTACGAGCAGTACTTC | CAISPPGQGASYEQYF
TRBJ2-5 | . | TRBV4-3 | . | TGCGCCAGCAGCCAAGATCTCGGGAGAGGACAAGAGACCCAGTACTTC | CASSQDLGRGQETQYF
TRBJ2-3 | . | TRBV6-6 | TRBD2 | TGTGCCAGCAGCCCCAGCGGGAGCCCCACAGATACGCAGTATTTT | CASSPSGSPTDTQYF
TRBJ2-7 | . | TRBV27 | . | TGTGCCAGCTCCCTGACAGACTCCTACGAGCAGTACTTC | CASSLTDSYEQYF
TRBJ2-1 | . | TRBV19 | TRBD1 | TGTGCCAGTAGTATATTAGGGACAGGGTACAATGAGCAGTTCTTC | CASSILGTGYNEQFF
TRBJ1-5 | . | TRBV4-3 | . | TGCGCCAGCAGCCAAGACTGGGGGGCTGATCAGCCCCAGCATTTT | CASSQDWGADQPQHF
TRBJ2-2 | . | TRBV29-1 | . | TGCAGCGTTGAAGATCGAGGAGGTTACGGCGGGGAGCTGTTTTTT | CSVEDRGGYGGELFF
TRBJ1-2 | . | TRBV10-3 | . | TGTGCCATCAGCACCGACGTAGCTAACTATGGCTACACCTTC | CAISTDVANYGYTF
TRBJ2-6 | . | TRBV7-9 | . | TGTGCCAGCAGCTCGCTCCAGACAGCTAGCTCTGGGGCCAACGTCCTGACTTTC | CASSSLQTASSGANVLTF
TRBJ2-5 | . | TRBV11-2 | . | TGTGCCAGCAGCCAACTCAAAGAGACCCAGTACTTC | CASSQLKETQYF
TRBJ2-1 | . | TRBV11-1 | . | TGTGCCAGCAGCGCCCTATCCGACCGAGGGGAGCAGTTCTTC | CASSALSDRGEQFF
TRBJ2-1 | . | TRBV27 | . | TGTGCCAGCAGCACCTATGACAGGTACAGGGCGGGTGAGCAGTTCTTC | CASSTYDRYRAGEQFF
TRBJ2-7 | . | TRBV27 | . | TGTGCCAGCAGTTTATACCTAAGGGGCGAGCAGTACTTC | CASSLYLRGEQYF
TRBJ1-6 | . | TRBV27 | . | TGTGCCAGCAGTTTATCGCACCCCGATAATTCACCCCTCCACTTT | CASSLSHPDNSPLHF
TRBJ2-3 | . | TRBV27 | TRBD2 | TGTGCCAGCAGCCCTACAGGGACTAGCGGGTCTAGCACAGATACGCAGTATTTT | CASSPTGTSGSSTDTQYF